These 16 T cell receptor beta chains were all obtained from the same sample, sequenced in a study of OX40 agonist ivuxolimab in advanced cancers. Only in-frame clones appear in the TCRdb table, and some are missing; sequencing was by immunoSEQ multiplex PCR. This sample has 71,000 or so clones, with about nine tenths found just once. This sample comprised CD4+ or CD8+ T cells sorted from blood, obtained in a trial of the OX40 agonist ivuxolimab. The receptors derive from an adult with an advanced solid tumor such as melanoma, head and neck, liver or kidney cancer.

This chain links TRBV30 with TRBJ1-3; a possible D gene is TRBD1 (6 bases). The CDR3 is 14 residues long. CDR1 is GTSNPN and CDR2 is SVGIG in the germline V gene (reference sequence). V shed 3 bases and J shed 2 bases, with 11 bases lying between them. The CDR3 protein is CAWRSGAAGNTIYF. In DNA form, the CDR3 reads TGTGCCTGGAGGTCAGGGGCGGCTGGAAACACCATATATTTT.

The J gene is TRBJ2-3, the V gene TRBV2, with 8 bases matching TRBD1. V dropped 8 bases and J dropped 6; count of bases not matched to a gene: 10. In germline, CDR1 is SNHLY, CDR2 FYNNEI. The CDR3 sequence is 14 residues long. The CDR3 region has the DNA TGTGCCAGCGGACGGGACAGGCTCAGGGATACGCAGTATTTT. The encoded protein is CASGRDRLRDTQYF.

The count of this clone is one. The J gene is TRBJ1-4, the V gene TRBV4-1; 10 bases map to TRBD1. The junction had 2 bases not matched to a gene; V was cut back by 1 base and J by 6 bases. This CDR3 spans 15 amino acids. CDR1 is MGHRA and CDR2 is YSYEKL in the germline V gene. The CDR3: CASSQAGTGDEKLFF. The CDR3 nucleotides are TGCGCCAGCAGCCAAGCCGGGACAGGGGATGAAAAACTGTTTTTT.

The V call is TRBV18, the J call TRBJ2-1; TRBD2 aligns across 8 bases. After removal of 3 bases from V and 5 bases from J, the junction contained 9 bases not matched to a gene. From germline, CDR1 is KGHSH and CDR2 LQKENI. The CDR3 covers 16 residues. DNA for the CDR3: TGTGCCAGCTCACCCCCGGGACTAGTTATAAACAATGAGCAGTTCTTC. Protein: CASSPPGLVINNEQFF.

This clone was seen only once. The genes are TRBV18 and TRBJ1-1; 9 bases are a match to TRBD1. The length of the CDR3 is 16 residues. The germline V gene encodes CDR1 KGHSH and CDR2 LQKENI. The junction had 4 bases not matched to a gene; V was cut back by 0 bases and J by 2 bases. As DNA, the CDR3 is TGTGCCAGCTCACCACCAGGGACAGGGTTCAACACTGAAGCTTTCTTT. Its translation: CASSPPGTGFNTEAFF. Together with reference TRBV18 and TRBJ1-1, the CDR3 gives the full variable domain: NAGVMQNPRHLVRRRGQEARLRCSPMKGHSHVYWYRQLPEEGLKFMVYLQKENIIDESGMPKERFSAEFPKEGPSILRIQQVVRGDSAAYFCASSPPGTGFNTEAFFGQGTRLTVV.

In DNA form, the CDR3 reads TGTGCCTGGGACCCCGGGACAGCTTACACAGATACGCAGTATTTT. Translating gives CAWDPGTAYTDTQYF. V gene TRBV30 combines with J gene TRBJ2-3; 7 bases match TRBD1. Germline assignment: CDR1 GTSNPN and CDR2 SVGIG (reference sequence). Trimming cost V 5 bases and J 2 bases; bases outside gene matches: 10. The CDR3 is 15 amino acids.

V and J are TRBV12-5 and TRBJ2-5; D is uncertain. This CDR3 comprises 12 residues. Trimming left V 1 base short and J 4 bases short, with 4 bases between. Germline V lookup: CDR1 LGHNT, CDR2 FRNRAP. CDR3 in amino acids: CASGLGRETQYF. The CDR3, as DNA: TGTGCTAGTGGTTTGGGACGAGAGACCCAGTACTTC. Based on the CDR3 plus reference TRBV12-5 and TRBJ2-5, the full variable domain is DARVTQTPRHKVTEMGQEVTMRCQPILGHNTVFWYRQTMMQGLELLAYFRNRAPLDDSGMPKDRFSAEMPDATLATLKIQPSEPRDSAVYFCASGLGRETQYFGPGTRLLVL.

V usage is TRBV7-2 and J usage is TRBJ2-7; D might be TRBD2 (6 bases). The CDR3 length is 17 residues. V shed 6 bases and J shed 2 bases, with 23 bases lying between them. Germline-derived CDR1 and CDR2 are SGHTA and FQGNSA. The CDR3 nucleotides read TGTGCCAGCAGTTACGATGGACACCGGGACTCCCCCTACGAGCAGTACTTC. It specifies CASSYDGHRDSPYEQYF.

The CDR3: CATFDGLAAYNEQFF. CDR3 bases: TGCGCCACCTTCGACGGACTAGCGGCCTACAATGAGCAGTTCTTC. This chain joins TRBV10-2 and TRBJ2-1; 10 nucleotides match TRBD2. With V trimmed by 10 bases and J by 2 bases, 8 bases remained unmatched. CDR3 length: 15 amino acids. Germline-derived CDR1 and CDR2 are WSHSY and SAAADI.

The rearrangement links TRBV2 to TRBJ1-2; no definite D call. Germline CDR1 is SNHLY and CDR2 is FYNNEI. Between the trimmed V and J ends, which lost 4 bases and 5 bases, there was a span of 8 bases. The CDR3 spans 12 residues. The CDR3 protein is CASSGRIYGYTF. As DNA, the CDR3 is TGTGCCAGCAGTGGTCGGATTTATGGCTACACCTTC.

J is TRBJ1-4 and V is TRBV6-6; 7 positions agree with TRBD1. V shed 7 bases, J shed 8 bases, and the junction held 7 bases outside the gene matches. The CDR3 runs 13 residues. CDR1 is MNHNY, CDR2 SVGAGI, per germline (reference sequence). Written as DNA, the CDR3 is TGTGCCAGCAAAAGACAGGGTTCGGAAAAACTGTTTTTT. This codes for CASKRQGSEKLFF.

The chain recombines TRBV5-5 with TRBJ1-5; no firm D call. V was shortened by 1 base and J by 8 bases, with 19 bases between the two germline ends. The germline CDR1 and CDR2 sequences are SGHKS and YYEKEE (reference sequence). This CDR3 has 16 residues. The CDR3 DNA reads TGTGCCAGCAGCTTGTATGGCAATGAGGCCGGGGAGCCCCAGCATTTT. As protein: CASSLYGNEAGEPQHF.

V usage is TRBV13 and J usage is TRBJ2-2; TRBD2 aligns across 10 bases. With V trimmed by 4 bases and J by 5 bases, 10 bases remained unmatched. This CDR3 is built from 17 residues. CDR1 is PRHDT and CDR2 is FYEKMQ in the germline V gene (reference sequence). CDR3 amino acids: CASSYMLAGARTGELFF. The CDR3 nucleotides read TGTGCCAGCAGCTACATGCTAGCGGGAGCAAGAACCGGGGAGCTGTTTTTT.

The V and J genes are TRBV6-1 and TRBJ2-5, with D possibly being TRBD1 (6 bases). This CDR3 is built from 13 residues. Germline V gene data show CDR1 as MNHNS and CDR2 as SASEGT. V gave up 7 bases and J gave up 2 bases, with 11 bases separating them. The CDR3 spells CASILQGQETQYF. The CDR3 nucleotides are TGTGCCAGCATTTTACAGGGTCAAGAGACCCAGTACTTC.

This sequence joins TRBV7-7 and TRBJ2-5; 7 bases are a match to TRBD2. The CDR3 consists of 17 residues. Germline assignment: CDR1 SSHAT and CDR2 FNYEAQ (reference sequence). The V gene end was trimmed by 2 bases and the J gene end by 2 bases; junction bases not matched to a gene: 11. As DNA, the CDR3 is TGTGCCAGCAGCTTAAGAAGGGAGGGTCTCGGTCAAGAGACCCAGTACTTC. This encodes CASSLRREGLGQETQYF.

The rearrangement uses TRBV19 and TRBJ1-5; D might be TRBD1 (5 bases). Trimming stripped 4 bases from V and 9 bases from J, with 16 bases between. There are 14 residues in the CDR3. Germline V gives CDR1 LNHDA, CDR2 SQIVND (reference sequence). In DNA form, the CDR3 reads TGTGCCAGTAGTAATCCGGGGGGGGAGTTGCCCCAGCATTTT. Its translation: CASSNPGGELPQHF. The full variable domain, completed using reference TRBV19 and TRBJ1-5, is DGGITQSPKYLFRKEGQNVTLSCEQNLNHDAMYWYRQDPGQGLRLIYYSQIVNDFQKGDIAEGYSVSREKKESFPLTVTSAQKNPTAFYLCASSNPGGELPQHFGDGTRLSIL.